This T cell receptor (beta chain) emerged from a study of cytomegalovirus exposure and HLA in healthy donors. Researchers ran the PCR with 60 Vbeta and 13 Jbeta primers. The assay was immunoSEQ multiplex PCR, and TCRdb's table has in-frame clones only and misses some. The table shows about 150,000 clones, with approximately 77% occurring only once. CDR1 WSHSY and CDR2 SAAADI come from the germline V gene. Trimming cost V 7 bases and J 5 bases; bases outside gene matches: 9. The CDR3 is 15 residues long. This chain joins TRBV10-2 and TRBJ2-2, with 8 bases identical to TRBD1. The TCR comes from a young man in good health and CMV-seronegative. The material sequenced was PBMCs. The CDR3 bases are TGCGCCAGCATTGGTGCAGGGGGCTATACCGGGGAGCTGTTTTTT. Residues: CASIGAGGYTGELFF.